This TCR beta chain was captured by sequencing in a study of cytomegalovirus exposure and HLA in healthy donors. Notes on the study in general: A later analysis linked a missense DCLRE1C variant to TCR beta V- and J-gene trimming. HLA restriction was apparent for most CMV-associated TCR beta chains in a later analysis.

For this clone: Its antigen remains unidentified.

With V trimmed by 0 bases and J by 7 bases, 4 bases remained unmatched. This CDR3 is built from 15 residues. The germline V gene encodes CDR1 LNHNV and CDR2 YYDKDF (reference sequence). Unrecorded immune exposure was likely among donors, who were nominally healthy when sampled. PCR amplification relied on 60 Vbeta primers (plus 13 Jbeta primers). Clones were read by immunoSEQ multiplex PCR, and TCRdb kept only the in-frame ones, dropping some. Among under 90,000 clones listed, 85% to 90% were seen once. The receptor was derived from a man between 18 and 35 years old in good health and CMV-seronegative. Material: PBMCs. V usage is TRBV15 and J usage is TRBJ1-4, with 8 nucleotides matching TRBD1. The CDR3 DNA reads TGTGCCACCAGCAGAGATTCAGGGGGCGGTGAAAAACTGTTTTTT. This sequence encodes CATSRDSGGGEKLFF.